This is a list of T cell receptor beta chains from one sample in a study of T cell responses to AZD1222 COVID-19 vaccine. Only in-frame clones appear in the TCRdb table, and some are missing; sequencing was by immunoSEQ multiplex PCR. The sample shows more than 150,000 clones, roughly 93% of them seen only once. The sequenced sample was peripheral blood, obtained on day 0 of AZD1222 vaccination. The receptor source for this set is an adult in good health. Both conserved end residues are part of each CDR3. D genes are given only for firm matches. Clone size is shown for a subset of rows, as once, few, many or a class of expanded clone.

j_gene | v_gene | d_gene | abundance | CDR3aa | CDR3nt
TRBJ2-1 | TRBV15 | TRBD1 | . | CATSREQGAEAHAYNEQFF | TGTGCCACCAGCAGAGAACAGGGGGCGGAGGCCCACGCCTACAATGAGCAGTTCTTC
TRBJ2-3 | TRBV5-1 | TRBD2 | . | CASSLSASGSNDQYF | TGCGCCAGCAGCTTGTCGGCTAGCGGGAGCAATGACCAGTATTTT
TRBJ2-2 | TRBV3-1/TRBV3-2 | . | once | CASSRTVGELFF | TGTGCCAGCAGCCGGACTGTCGGGGAGCTGTTTTTT
TRBJ2-3 | TRBV7-3 | TRBD2 | . | CASSFGTTGKDTQYF | TGTGCCAGCAGCTTTGGGACTACCGGGAAAGATACGCAGTATTTT
TRBJ1-5 | TRBV6-5 | . | . | CASSYEYSNQPQHF | TGTGCCAGCAGTTACGAATATAGCAATCAGCCCCAGCATTTT
TRBJ2-5 | TRBV18 | . | . | CATSIKTGETQYF | TGTGCCACCTCAATCAAGACGGGGGAGACCCAGTACTTC
TRBJ1-1 | TRBV10-3 | . | . | CAISDSVDNTEAFF | TGTGCCATCAGTGACTCAGTAGACAACACTGAAGCTTTCTTT
TRBJ2-7 | TRBV2 | . | few | CASRAGTPYEQYF | TGTGCCAGCAGAGCCGGGACACCATACGAGCAGTACTTC
TRBJ1-1 | TRBV27 | . | . | CASSFYPGTEAFF | TGTGCCAGCAGTTTCTATCCGGGAACTGAAGCTTTCTTT
TRBJ2-5 | TRBV9 | . | . | CASSVGGPYWETQYF | TGTGCCAGCAGCGTAGGGGGTCCCTATTGGGAGACCCAGTACTTC
TRBJ2-7 | TRBV4-3 | . | . | CASSQDGDPGFEQYF | TGCGCCAGCAGCCAGGACGGAGACCCAGGTTTCGAGCAGTACTTC
TRBJ1-5 | TRBV5-8 | TRBD1 | . | CASSRGQESNQPQHF | TGTGCCAGCAGCCGCGGACAGGAGAGCAATCAGCCCCAGCATTTT
TRBJ2-7 | TRBV5-1 | . | . | CASSLDLGAENLGEQYF | TGCGCCAGCAGCTTGGATCTTGGGGCGGAGAATTTGGGCGAGCAGTACTTC
TRBJ1-2 | TRBV13 | . | . | CASSFPQGGANYGYTF | TGTGCCAGCAGCTTTCCCCAAGGGGGGGCTAACTATGGCTACACCTTC
TRBJ2-3 | TRBV28 | . | . | CASSFDGFPDTQYF | TGTGCCAGCAGTTTTGATGGCTTCCCAGATACGCAGTATTTT
TRBJ1-4 | TRBV13 | TRBD1 | . | CASSLGTGDSRNEKLFF | TGTGCCAGCAGCTTGGGAACCGGGGACAGCCGTAATGAAAAACTGTTTTTT
TRBJ2-1 | TRBV6-5 | TRBD2 | . | CASSYASGSYNEQFF | TGTGCCAGCAGTTACGCTAGCGGGAGCTACAATGAGCAGTTCTTC
TRBJ1-5 | TRBV5-1 | . | few | CASSSSPGEDQPQHF | TGCGCCAGCAGCTCTTCCCCGGGGGAAGACCAGCCCCAGCATTTT
TRBJ1-1 | TRBV10-3 | . | once | CAISDRGTEAFF | TGTGCCATCAGTGACAGGGGAACTGAAGCTTTCTTT
TRBJ2-3 | TRBV4-2 | TRBD2 | . | CASSHRMTSGTDTQYF | TGTGCCAGCAGCCATCGGATGACTAGCGGCACAGATACGCAGTATTTT
TRBJ2-1 | TRBV2 | TRBD1 | . | CASKNRGMSEQFF | TGTGCCAGCAAGAACAGGGGTATGAGTGAGCAGTTCTTC
TRBJ1-4 | TRBV9 | . | few | CASSVSGGRGKLFF | TGTGCCAGCAGCGTATCGGGGGGCAGAGGAAAACTGTTTTTT
TRBJ1-1 | TRBV15 | . | . | CATSRVMDTEAFF | TGTGCCACCAGCAGAGTGATGGACACTGAAGCTTTCTTT
TRBJ2-1 | TRBV29-1 | . | . | CSVSHGTGHYNEQFF | TGCAGCGTCTCTCACGGTACGGGGCACTACAATGAGCAGTTCTTC
TRBJ1-1 | TRBV28 | . | . | CASSTPHGPPPEAFF | TGTGCCAGCAGTACTCCCCACGGCCCCCCCCCTGAAGCTTTCTTT
TRBJ2-7 | TRBV3-1/TRBV3-2 | TRBD2 | once | CASSQVVPECQAGGSYEQYF | TGTGCCAGCAGCCAAGTTGTCCCGGAGTGTCAGGCCGGGGGGTCCTACGAGCAGTACTTC
TRBJ2-3 | TRBV4-2 | TRBD2 | . | CASSSTGTFLAGGYTDTQYF | TGTGCCAGCAGCTCCACGGGGACTTTTTTAGCGGGGGGGTACACAGATACGCAGTATTTT
TRBJ1-1 | TRBV24-1 | TRBD1 | . | CATRDRVLTEAFF | TGTGCCACCAGAGACAGGGTTCTCACTGAAGCTTTCTTT
TRBJ1-5 | TRBV24-1 | . | . | CATSPGPNQPQHF | TGTGCCACCAGTCCGGGTCCCAATCAGCCCCAGCATTTT
TRBJ1-5 | TRBV21-1 | . | . | CAGLQGSGYSNQPQHF | TGTGCCGGATTACAGGGGTCGGGTTATAGCAATCAGCCCCAGCATTTT
TRBJ1-5 | TRBV15 | TRBD1 | . | CATSRVTGGSSQPQHF | TGTGCCACCAGCAGAGTAACAGGGGGCTCAAGTCAGCCCCAGCATTTT
TRBJ1-2 | TRBV25-1 | . | few | CASSLGGGSLYGYTF | TGTGCCAGCAGTCTAGGCGGCGGATCCCTCTATGGCTACACCTTC
TRBJ2-3 | TRBV7-2 | TRBD1 | . | CASSKRDRFTSYRTDTQYF | TGTGCCAGCAGCAAACGGGACAGGTTTACTTCGTACCGCACAGATACGCAGTATTTT
TRBJ2-7 | TRBV19 | . | . | CASTGRRGASLEQYF | TGTGCCAGTACTGGGCGGCGCGGCGCGTCCCTCGAGCAGTACTTC
TRBJ2-3 | TRBV14 | . | . | CASSQDSEGAFRGDTQYF | TGTGCCAGCAGCCAAGATTCGGAGGGAGCCTTCCGTGGAGATACGCAGTATTTT
TRBJ1-3 | TRBV7-2 | . | . | CASSLVWGGVTGNTIYF | TGTGCCAGCAGCTTAGTATGGGGAGGGGTAACTGGAAACACCATATATTTT
TRBJ1-2 | TRBV10-3 | . | once | CAISETGWGGYTF | TGTGCCATCAGTGAGACAGGGTGGGGTGGCTACACCTTC
TRBJ2-4 | TRBV5-4 | . | . | CASSETGTPQYF | TGTGCCAGCAGCGAAACAGGGACCCCTCAGTACTTC
TRBJ2-3 | TRBV7-9 | . | . | CASSLEGLHTDTQYF | TGTGCCAGCAGCCTCGAGGGCCTTCACACAGATACGCAGTATTTT
TRBJ1-1 | TRBV7-9 | TRBD1 | . | CASSSEGTVHTEAFF | TGTGCCAGCAGCTCAGAAGGGACAGTTCATACTGAAGCTTTCTTT
TRBJ2-7 | TRBV7-8 | . | . | CASTPSGYAWMSSVDHEQYF | TGTGCCAGCACCCCATCGGGATACGCCTGGATGAGTAGCGTAGACCACGAGCAGTACTTC
TRBJ1-5 | TRBV6-5 | TRBD1 | . | CASRTGANQPQHF | TGTGCCAGTAGGACAGGGGCAAATCAGCCCCAGCATTTT
TRBJ1-2 | TRBV5-8 | . | . | CASSLPGNGYTF | TGTGCCAGCAGCTTACCAGGGAATGGCTACACCTTC
TRBJ2-7 | TRBV12-3/TRBV12-4 | . | . | CASGRQAYEQYF | TGTGCCAGCGGGAGGCAGGCCTACGAGCAGTACTTC
TRBJ1-3 | TRBV5-1 | . | . | CASGQGFGNTIYF | TGCGCCAGCGGTCAGGGGTTCGGAAACACCATATATTTT
TRBJ2-7 | TRBV4-1 | . | . | CASSQVATGRLGEQYF | TGCGCCAGCAGCCAAGTGGCGACAGGACGGTTGGGCGAGCAGTACTTC
TRBJ1-1 | TRBV5-1 | . | . | CASSSGGGGTEAFF | TGCGCCAGCAGCTCGGGAGGGGGTGGAACTGAAGCTTTCTTT
TRBJ1-1 | TRBV6-2/TRBV6-3 | . | . | CASSYLSRHTEAFF | TGTGCCAGCAGTTACCTTTCACGCCACACTGAAGCTTTCTTT
TRBJ1-1 | TRBV19 | . | . | CASSIDRAGDTEAFF | TGTGCCAGTAGTATAGATAGGGCGGGTGATACTGAAGCTTTCTTT
TRBJ2-1 | TRBV4-3 | TRBD2 | . | CASSQGSLAGGPRSYNEQFF | TGCGCCAGCAGCCAAGGATCACTAGCGGGGGGGCCTCGATCCTACAATGAGCAGTTCTTC
TRBJ2-1 | TRBV11-3 | . | few | CASSFGSYNEQFF | TGTGCCAGCAGCTTCGGATCCTACAATGAGCAGTTCTTC
TRBJ2-1 | TRBV14 | . | . | CASSQDTRVSFF | TGTGCCAGCAGCCAAGATACGAGGGTGTCGTTCTTC
TRBJ2-7 | TRBV14 | TRBD2 | . | CASSQGPRGAYEQYF | TGTGCCAGCAGCCAGGGGCCCCGGGGGGCCTACGAGCAGTACTTC
TRBJ2-2 | TRBV9 | . | . | CASSVGSTGELFF | TGTGCCAGCAGCGTGGGTAGCACCGGGGAGCTGTTTTTT